This T cell receptor (beta chain) was recovered during a study of CD8 T cells in Susac syndrome. Healthy donors served as age- and sex-matched controls. Isolation of CD8+ and CD4+ T cells was performed negatively, whereas enrichment of TEMRA cells was done by FACS. The germline CDR1 and CDR2 sequences are SGHTA and FQGNSA. This CDR3 comprises 12 residues. Trimming removed 1 base from V and 3 bases from J, with 3 bases in between. Reverse transcription of about 0.5 to 1 ug RNA was carried out with random hexamers. Amplification of TCR beta CDR3 across 54 Vbeta and 13 Jbeta was performed with immunoSEQ multiplex PCR. TCRdb re-called the immunoSEQ multiplex PCR reads with MiXCR, one entry per CDR3 protein. The table shows 180,000 or so distinct CDR3 sequences, with 85% to 95% occurring only once.

The genes are TRBV7-2 and TRBJ1-1, with D uncertain. The sample consisted of CD4+ T cells from PBMCs. The clonotype comes from a human donor in good health. This chain's CDR3 is CASSLEYTEAFF. The CDR3 nucleotides are TGTGCCAGCAGCTTAGAGTACACTGAAGCTTTCTTT.